What follows are 15 T cell receptor beta chains derived from one specimen sequenced in a study of cytomegalovirus exposure and HLA in healthy donors. Sequenced by immunoSEQ multiplex PCR; TCRdb stores in-frame clones only, minus some. This sample has a few hundred thousand clones, with 88% found just once. The material sequenced was PBMCs. The receptor source for this set is a woman aged 18 to 35 in good health and CMV-seronegative.

The CDR3 here is CASSPGELFSSGANVLTF. In DNA, the CDR3 is TGTGCCAGCAGCCCAGGGGAGCTATTCAGCTCTGGGGCCAACGTCCTGACTTTC. The chain has TRBV7-8 and TRBJ2-6; D is perhaps TRBD1 (6 bases). Trimming pared 5 bases from V and 0 bases from J, leaving 17 bases between. There are 18 residues in the CDR3. Germline CDR1 reads SGHVS; CDR2 reads FQNEAQ.

The chain carries TRBV6-1 and TRBJ1-1, with TRBD1 matching 8 bases. V shed 3 bases, J shed 7 bases, and the junction held 4 bases outside the gene matches. Germline values: CDR1 MNHNS, CDR2 SASEGT. CDR3 length: 13 residues. DNA for the CDR3: TGTGCCAGCAGTGAGGTGGGACAGGATGAAGCTTTCTTT. Residues: CASSEVGQDEAFF.

The chain recombines TRBV10-1 with TRBJ2-1; 13 bases line up with TRBD2. After removal of 9 bases from V and 6 bases from J, the junction contained 2 bases not matched to a gene. From germline, CDR1 is WNHNN and CDR2 SYGVQD (reference sequence). This CDR3 region has 13 residues. The CDR3 loop is CASGTSGINEQFF. CDR3 sequence (DNA): TGCGCCAGTGGGACTAGCGGGATCAATGAGCAGTTCTTC.

The rearrangement links TRBV21-1 to TRBJ2-7; the D call of TRBD2 is as the table states it, not checked on the DNA. TRBV21-1 is a known pseudogene. CDR3 length: 14 amino acids. The DNA of the CDR3 is TGTGCCAGCAGCAATGCTCCGCTAACCTACGAGCAGTACTTC. Translation: CASSNAPLTYEQYF.

J is TRBJ2-1 and V is TRBV7-3; 8 nucleotides line up with TRBD2. Looked up from germline, CDR1 is SGHTA and CDR2 is FQGTGA. The V gene end was trimmed by 2 bases and the J gene end by 6 bases; junction bases not matched to a gene: 6. The CDR3 is 15 amino acids. In DNA form, the CDR3 reads TGTGCCAGCAGCTTAGCGGGAGGAGAGTTCAATGAGCAGTTCTTC. This encodes CASSLAGGEFNEQFF.

Only a few counts were recorded for this clone. V and J are TRBV11-2 and TRBJ2-7, with D perhaps matching TRBD2 (5 bases). The ends were cut back, 3 bases at V and 0 bases at J, with 6 bases in the middle. The CDR3 loop spans 13 amino acids. The germline V gene encodes CDR1 SGHAT and CDR2 FQNNGV. In nucleotides, the CDR3 is TGTGCCAGCAGCTTTACTAGCTCCTACGAGCAGTACTTC. Residues: CASSFTSSYEQYF.

For the CDR3, the DNA is TGTGCCAGCCGACGCCAGGTGAACACTGAAGCTTTCTTT. Translated, it gives CASRRQVNTEAFF. The chain uses TRBV19 and TRBJ1-1; D not certain. Germline V gives CDR1 LNHDA, CDR2 SQIVND (reference sequence). The CDR3 length is 13 residues. V gave up 9 bases and J gave up 0 bases, with 11 bases separating them.

This chain connects TRBV2 to TRBJ1-2; 8 bases are shared with TRBD1. Trimming removed 6 bases from V and 9 bases from J; junction bases left unmatched: 18. The length of the CDR3 is 16 residues. Germline CDR1 is SNHLY and CDR2 is FYNNEI. Written as DNA, the CDR3 is TGTGCCAGCAGGGCGGGGGACAGGTGGAGGGGGAGCCGCTACACCTTC. This gives the protein CASRAGDRWRGSRYTF.

The chain links TRBV7-9 to TRBJ1-5, with 7 bases identical to TRBD1. The germline CDR1 and CDR2 sequences are SEHNR and FQNEAQ (reference sequence). V lost 0 bases to trimming and J lost 5 bases; unmatched junction nucleotides: 4. The CDR3 has 15 residues. This chain's CDR3 is CASSLAGDRHQPQHF. The CDR3 DNA is TGTGCCAGCAGCTTAGCTGGGGACAGACATCAGCCCCAGCATTTT.

The genes are TRBV28 and TRBJ2-2, with 8 nucleotides matching TRBD1. Germline lookup yields CDR1 MDHEN and CDR2 SYDVKM. The CDR3 runs to 17 residues. Trimming took 4 bases from V and 4 from J; bases not matched to a gene: 11. Here the CDR3 reads CASSSSTGVNGTGELFF. In DNA form, the CDR3 reads TGTGCCAGCAGTTCCTCGACAGGGGTAAATGGCACCGGGGAGCTGTTTTTT.

V is TRBV30 and J is TRBJ2-1; 7 bases match TRBD1. The CDR3 consists of 14 residues. Germline-derived CDR1 and CDR2 are GTSNPN and SVGIG (reference sequence). V shed 4 bases and J 3 bases; nucleotides not matched to a gene: 6. This chain's CDR3 is CAWKQRQGYNEQFF. The CDR3 DNA sequence: TGTGCCTGGAAGCAGCGACAGGGCTACAATGAGCAGTTCTTC.

V is TRBV6-1 and J is TRBJ2-3, with D perhaps matching TRBD2 (6 bases). CDR3 length equals 15 residues. Germline lookup yields CDR1 MNHNS and CDR2 SASEGT. Deletions cut 3 bases from V and 5 bases from J, with 15 bases between. The CDR3: CASSDGSGVRDTQYF. CDR3 nucleotide sequence: TGTGCCAGCAGTGATGGGTCGGGAGTTAGAGATACGCAGTATTTT.

The rearrangement links TRBV5-4 to TRBJ2-7; D is perhaps TRBD1 (6 bases). Trimming shortened V by 7 bases and J by 3 bases, and 14 bases separated the two germline ends. The CDR3 extends over 13 amino acids. Germline CDR1 and CDR2: SGHNT and YYREEE (reference sequence). The CDR3 here is CASGGMDSYEQYF. The CDR3 bases are TGTGCCAGCGGGGGAATGGACAGCTACGAGCAGTACTTC.

The V and J genes are TRBV28 and TRBJ1-2, with TRBD1 identical over 7 bases. With V trimmed by 6 bases and J by 2 bases, 3 bases remained unmatched. This CDR3 region has 13 residues. CDR1 is MDHEN and CDR2 is SYDVKM in the germline V gene. CDR3 nucleotides: TGTGCCAGCAGGTCACAGGGGAACTATGGCTACACCTTC. Translated: CASRSQGNYGYTF.

A single count supports this clone. The chain has TRBV19 and TRBJ1-5; D gene ambiguous. The V end was cut by 7 bases, the J end by 7 bases, with 11 bases between. This CDR3 is 12 amino acids long. CDR1 and CDR2 (germline): LNHDA, SQIVND (reference sequence). CDR3 sequence: CASNKGRQPQHF. In DNA, the CDR3 is TGTGCCAGTAACAAAGGGAGACAGCCCCAGCATTTT.